This TCR beta chain was recorded in a study of control samples from healthy donors and cancer patients. Assay used: immunoSEQ multiplex PCR; TCRdb lists only in-frame clones, some missing. The data show roughly 40,000 clones, roughly 80% seen once. The junction had 4 bases not matched to a gene; V was cut back by 6 bases and J by 4 bases. CDR3 length equals 15 residues. Looked up from germline, CDR1 is LGHDT and CDR2 is YNNKEL (reference sequence). The sequencing input was blood. J is TRBJ2-1 and V is TRBV3-1 (or the pseudogene TRBV3-2), with 12 bases identical to TRBD2. The receptor was isolated from a man in his sixties in good health. The CDR3 DNA follows: TGTGCCAGCAGTCGGACTAGCGGGAATTACAATGAGCAGTTCTTC. Translated, it gives CASSRTSGNYNEQFF.